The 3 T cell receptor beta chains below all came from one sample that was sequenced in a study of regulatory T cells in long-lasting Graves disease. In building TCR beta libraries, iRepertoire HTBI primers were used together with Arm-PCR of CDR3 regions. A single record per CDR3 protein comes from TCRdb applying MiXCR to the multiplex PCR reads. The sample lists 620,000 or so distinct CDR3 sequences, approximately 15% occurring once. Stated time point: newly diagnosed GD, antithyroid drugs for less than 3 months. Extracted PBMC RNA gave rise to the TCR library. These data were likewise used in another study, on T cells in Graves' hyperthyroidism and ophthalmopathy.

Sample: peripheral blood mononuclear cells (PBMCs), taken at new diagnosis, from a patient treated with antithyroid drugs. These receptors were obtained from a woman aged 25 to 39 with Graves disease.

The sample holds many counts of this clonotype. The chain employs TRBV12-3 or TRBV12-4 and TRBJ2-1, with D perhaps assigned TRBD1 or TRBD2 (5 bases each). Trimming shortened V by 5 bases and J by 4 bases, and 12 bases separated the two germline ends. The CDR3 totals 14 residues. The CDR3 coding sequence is TGTGCCAGCAGTACCGTAGAGGGGTACAATGAGCAGTTCTTC. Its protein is CASSTVEGYNEQFF.

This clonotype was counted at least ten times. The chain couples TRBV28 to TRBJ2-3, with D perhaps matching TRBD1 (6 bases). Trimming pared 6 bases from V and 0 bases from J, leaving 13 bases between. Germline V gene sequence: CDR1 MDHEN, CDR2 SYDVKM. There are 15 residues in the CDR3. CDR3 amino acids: CASRRGQTSTDTQYF. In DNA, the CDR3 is TGTGCCAGCAGACGCGGACAGACTAGCACAGATACGCAGTATTTT. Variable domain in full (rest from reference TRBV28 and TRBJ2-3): DVKVTQSSRYLVKRTGEKVFLECVQDMDHENMFWYRQDPGLGLRLIYFSYDVKMKEKGDIPEGYSVSREKKERFSLILESASTNQTSMYLCASRRGQTSTDTQYFGPGTRLTVL.

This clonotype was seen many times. CDR3 in DNA: TGTGCCAGCAGTTACTCTCCGGGAGGGACAGATACGCAGTATTTT. Translating gives CASSYSPGGTDTQYF. The genes are TRBV6-2 or TRBV6-3 and TRBJ2-3; 8 positions agree with TRBD2. The CDR3 spans 15 residues. The germline CDR1 and CDR2 sequences are MNHEY and SVGEGT. J lost 3 bases, V lost 0 bases, and 2 bases had no gene match.